These 22 T cell receptor beta chains came from one sample sequenced in a study of OX40 agonist ivuxolimab in advanced cancers. Using immunoSEQ multiplex PCR, the repertoire was profiled, and TCRdb retains in-frame clones only, with some absent. This table has more than 11,000 clones, more than 75% appearing once. The material was CD4+ or CD8+ T cells sorted from blood, obtained in a trial of the OX40 agonist ivuxolimab. The receptors derive from an adult with an advanced solid tumor such as melanoma, head and neck, liver or kidney cancer.

In its sample, this clone was seen a few times. The chain combines TRBV19 with TRBJ1-3, with D uncertain. The germline V gene encodes CDR1 LNHDA and CDR2 SQIVND (reference sequence). This CDR3 comprises 11 residues. The V end was cut by 5 bases, the J end by 3 bases, with 2 bases between. The CDR3 sequence is CASSYGNTIYF. The CDR3 DNA reads as TGTGCCAGTAGTTATGGAAACACCATATATTTT.

This clone has only one observation. The V call is TRBV9, the J call TRBJ2-7; D gene unclear. This CDR3 has 14 amino acids. Germline CDR1 and CDR2: SGDLS and YYNGEE. Trimming pared 3 bases from V and 3 bases from J, leaving 13 bases between. CDR3: CASSAGSVIYEQYF. CDR3 bases: TGTGCCAGCAGCGCGGGCAGCGTAATCTACGAGCAGTACTTC.

This clone showed up just a few times. V and J are TRBV19 and TRBJ2-5; 7 nucleotides line up with TRBD1. The CDR3 is 15 amino acids. Looked up from germline, CDR1 is LNHDA and CDR2 is SQIVND (reference sequence). The trim removed 5 bases at V and 2 bases at J, leaving 8 bases unmatched. This chain's CDR3 is CASSVEGQIQETQYF. Written as DNA, the CDR3 is TGTGCCAGTAGTGTCGAGGGACAGATACAAGAGACCCAGTACTTC.

This clone has a single count. V is TRBV7-9 and J is TRBJ2-1; 8 bases map to TRBD1. CDR1 is SEHNR and CDR2 is FQNEAQ in the germline V gene (reference sequence). V shed 5 bases and J 8 bases; nucleotides not matched to a gene: 5. This CDR3 region has 13 residues. The CDR3 region is CASSDQGADEQFF. The CDR3 bases are TGTGCCAGCAGCGACCAGGGGGCCGATGAGCAGTTCTTC. The whole variable domain, remainder taken from reference TRBV7-9 and TRBJ2-1, is DTGVSQNPRHKITKRGQNVTFRCDPISEHNRLYWYRQTLGQGPEFLTYFQNEAQLEKSRLLSDRFSAERPKGSFSTLEIQRTEQGDSAMYLCASSDQGADEQFFGPGTRLTVL.

This clone was seen a few times. J is TRBJ1-2 and V is TRBV27; TRBD1 might be the D (5 bases). The germline V gene encodes CDR1 MNHEY and CDR2 SMNVEV (reference sequence). The length of the CDR3 is 12 residues. The V end was cut by 6 bases, the J end by 5 bases, with 10 bases between. The CDR3 loop reads CASSGGDYGYTF. The CDR3 DNA is TGTGCCAGCAGCGGGGGGGATTATGGCTACACCTTC.

The CDR3 protein is CASSPRQGELCSNQPQHF. In DNA form, the CDR3 reads TGTGCCAGCAGTCCCCGACAGGGGGAGTTATGTAGCAATCAGCCCCAGCATTTT. The V call is TRBV25-1, the J call TRBJ1-5, with 9 bases identical to TRBD1. V gave up 5 bases and J gave up 0 bases; unmatched junction bases: 11. The CDR3 length is 18 residues. Germline CDR1 and CDR2: MGHDK and SYGVNS. The full variable domain, rest sourced from reference TRBV25-1 and TRBJ1-5, is EADIYQTPRYLVIGTGKKITLECSQTMGHDKMYWYQQDPGMELHLIHYSYGVNSTEKGDLSSESTVSRIRTEHFPLTLESARPSHTSQYLCASSPRQGELCSNQPQHFGDGTRLSIL.

The chain combines TRBV9 with TRBJ2-7, with a tentative D call TRBD1 (5 bases). V lost 4 bases to trimming and J lost 2 bases, with 13 bases between them. This CDR3 spans 14 amino acids. Germline lookup yields CDR1 SGDLS and CDR2 YYNGEE. The CDR3 nucleotides are TGTGCCAGCAGCTTCTCGACAGAAACCTACGAGCAGTACTTC. Residues: CASSFSTETYEQYF.

This chain joins TRBV25-1 and TRBJ1-1; maybe TRBD1 (6 bases). V was pared by 5 bases and J by 6 bases, with 10 bases between. This CDR3 spans 12 amino acids. Germline loops: CDR1 MGHDK, CDR2 SYGVNS. CDR3 region: CASSQGLAEAFF. In nucleotides, the CDR3 is TGTGCCAGCAGTCAGGGGCTGGCTGAAGCTTTCTTT.

The chain couples TRBV5-6 to TRBJ2-2; 10 bases map to TRBD2. CDR1 and CDR2 (germline): SGHDT, YYEEEE. The V and J ends lost 2 bases and 0 bases, in that order; junction bases with no gene match: 10. This CDR3 spans 19 amino acids. CDR3 bases: TGTGCCAGCAGCTTAGCACTAGCGGGGTTCTACGCGAACACCGGGGAGCTGTTTTTT. This translates into CASSLALAGFYANTGELFF.

This clone occurred a few times. The chain uses TRBV7-9 and TRBJ2-6; no firm D call. Germline CDR1 SEHNR, CDR2 FQNEAQ (reference sequence). The V and J ends lost 2 bases and 2 bases respectively, with 4 bases between them. This CDR3 is built from 14 residues. The CDR3 loop reads CASSLRPGANVLTF. Here the CDR3 DNA reads TGTGCCAGCAGCTTAAGACCTGGGGCCAACGTCCTGACTTTC.

This clone was observed a single time. V usage is TRBV7-9 and J usage is TRBJ2-3, with 7 bases aligning to TRBD2. The CDR3 length is 15 residues. V shed 0 bases and J 2 bases; nucleotides not matched to a gene: 2. Germline CDR1 SEHNR, CDR2 FQNEAQ (reference sequence). The CDR3 region is CASSLARGSTDTQYF. The CDR3 DNA follows: TGTGCCAGCAGCTTAGCGCGGGGGTCCACAGATACGCAGTATTTT. The entire variable domain, with the rest obtained from reference TRBV7-9 and TRBJ2-3, is as follows: DTGVSQNPRHKITKRGQNVTFRCDPISEHNRLYWYRQTLGQGPEFLTYFQNEAQLEKSRLLSDRFSAERPKGSFSTLEIQRTEQGDSAMYLCASSLARGSTDTQYFGPGTRLTVL.

The V and J genes are TRBV9 and TRBJ2-1, with D hard to call. V lost 1 base and J lost 8, with 4 bases in between. This CDR3 spans 11 amino acids. Per the germline V gene, CDR1 is SGDLS and CDR2 is YYNGEE. The CDR3 DNA sequence: TGTGCCAGCAGCGTATCTCATGAGCAGTTCTTC. It yields the protein CASSVSHEQFF.

The chain couples TRBV9 to TRBJ1-6, with TRBD1 matching over 8 bases. Germline trimming cut 2 bases from V and 4 bases from J; bases unmatched to any gene: 5. The CDR3 totals 16 residues. CDR1 and CDR2 (germline): SGDLS, YYNGEE. The chain's CDR3 is CASSVGQATYNSPLHF. CDR3 nucleotide sequence: TGTGCCAGCAGCGTGGGACAGGCGACTTATAATTCACCCCTCCACTTT.

This clone is medium-sized (0.01 to 0.1%) in the sample. DNA of the CDR3: TGTGCCAGCAGGCTCCTCGGGACAGGGGATAATGGCTACACCTTC. This codes for CASRLLGTGDNGYTF. The chain joins TRBV6-5 to TRBJ1-2, with TRBD1 identical over 10 bases. Germline V gives CDR1 MNHEY, CDR2 SVGAGI. V lost 6 bases, J lost 6 bases, and 10 bases stayed unmatched. The CDR3 length is 15 residues.

This chain uses TRBV27 with TRBJ1-5; D call uncertain. CDR1 MNHEY and CDR2 SMNVEV come from the germline V gene (reference sequence). Trimming took off 1 base at V and 1 base at J, with 8 bases between the two ends. This CDR3 is built from 15 residues. CDR3 nucleotide sequence: TGTGCCAGCAGTTTATGGGGTGGGAGCAATCAGCCCCAGCATTTT. Residues: CASSLWGGSNQPQHF.

This clone came up a few times. This chain links TRBV9 with TRBJ2-3; 8 nucleotides line up with TRBD1. Germline V gene sequence: CDR1 SGDLS, CDR2 YYNGEE. There are 15 residues in the CDR3. V was pared by 3 bases and J by 0 bases, with 3 bases of the junction left unmatched. The CDR3 DNA follows: TGTGCCAGCAGCGCTCAGGGGGCGAGCACAGATACGCAGTATTTT. Translation: CASSAQGASTDTQYF.

The chain uses TRBV9 and TRBJ1-1, with unresolved D. V lost 4 bases, J lost 4 bases, and 14 bases lay in between. The CDR3 contains 14 residues. Germline values: CDR1 SGDLS, CDR2 YYNGEE. CDR3 nucleotide sequence: TGTGCCAGCAGCATGGTGTCTGAGGGCACTGAAGCTTTCTTT. Translating gives CASSMVSEGTEAFF.

This clone was counted only a few times. The chain combines TRBV20-1 with TRBJ1-1; D remains ambiguous. The length of the CDR3 is 11 residues. CDR1 and CDR2 from the germline V gene are DFQATT and SNEGSKA (reference sequence). Trimming pared 5 bases from V and 6 bases from J, leaving 10 bases between. CDR3 sequence reads: CSARSWSEAFF. CDR3 DNA: TGCAGTGCTCGTAGTTGGTCTGAAGCTTTCTTT.

The chain employs TRBV19 and TRBJ1-2; D is unresolved. This CDR3 is built from 13 residues. The germline V gene has CDR1 LNHDA and CDR2 SQIVND (reference sequence). Trimming removed 7 bases at V and 2 bases at J, with 11 bases between. The CDR3 here is CASNEGSNYGYTF. CDR3 nucleotide sequence: TGTGCCAGTAACGAGGGCAGCAACTATGGCTACACCTTC.

This chain uses TRBV4-1 with TRBJ2-3; no reliable D call. Trimming cost V 4 bases and J 7 bases, with 18 bases left between them. Germline CDR1 is MGHRA and CDR2 is YSYEKL. The CDR3 has 15 residues. The CDR3 DNA reads as TGCGCCAGCAGCCCGAAAAAAGAAGGACCCCATACGCAGTATTTT. Protein sequence: CASSPKKEGPHTQYF.

The V call is TRBV4-1, the J call TRBJ1-2; maybe TRBD1 (5 bases). CDR3 length: 13 amino acids. The germline gives CDR1 MGHRA, CDR2 YSYEKL. V was shortened by 1 base and J by 8 bases, with 11 bases between the two germline ends. The CDR3 DNA follows: TGCGCCAGCAGCCAAGGGGACGTGTGGGGCTACACCTTC. This translates into CASSQGDVWGYTF.

This chain links TRBV30 with TRBJ1-4; the D gene is possibly TRBD1 (5 bases). The CDR3 is made up of 16 amino acids. V gave up 4 bases and J gave up 3 bases, with 18 bases separating them. The V gene's germline CDR1 is GTSNPN and CDR2 SVGIG (reference sequence). The CDR3 nucleotides read TGTGCCTGGAACTTACCGACGTTGGGGGCTAATGAAAAACTGTTTTTT. As protein: CAWNLPTLGANEKLFF. The whole variable domain, remainder taken from reference TRBV30 and TRBJ1-4, is SQTIHQWPATLVQPVGSPLSLECTVEGTSNPNLYWYRQAAGRGLQLLFYSVGIGQISSEVPQNLSASRPQDRQFILSSKKLLLSDSGFYLCAWNLPTLGANEKLFFGSGTQLSVL.